This T cell receptor beta chain was observed in a study of T cell repertoires in cytomegalovirus infection. Study-wide context: Public TCR beta signatures indicated both CMV infection and matching HLA type. General study results and limits: CMV-specific HLA-C-restricted TCR beta clonotypes dominated the ex vivo response. The cumulative frequency of public TCR beta families distinguished individuals who carried CMV together with the relevant HLA.

A remark on this clonotype: The antigen remains undetermined.

MiXCR, run by TCRdb on the reads, gives a single entry per CDR3 protein. The data contain around 740,000 distinct CDR3 sequences, 35% to 40% of them singletons. V was pared by 3 bases and J by 1 base, with 11 bases of the junction left unmatched. The CDR3 consists of 17 residues. The sequence came from a human donor in good health (CMV status not recorded). Some clones in this sample may be carry-over from other donors' samples. The chain has TRBV12-3 or TRBV12-4 and TRBJ1-1; 7 bases map to TRBD1. The specimen sequenced was PBMCs. The CDR3 sequence is CASSFPSQGGPNTEAFF. CDR3 coding DNA: TGTGCCAGCAGTTTTCCCAGCCAAGGGGGCCCGAACACTGAAGCTTTCTTT.